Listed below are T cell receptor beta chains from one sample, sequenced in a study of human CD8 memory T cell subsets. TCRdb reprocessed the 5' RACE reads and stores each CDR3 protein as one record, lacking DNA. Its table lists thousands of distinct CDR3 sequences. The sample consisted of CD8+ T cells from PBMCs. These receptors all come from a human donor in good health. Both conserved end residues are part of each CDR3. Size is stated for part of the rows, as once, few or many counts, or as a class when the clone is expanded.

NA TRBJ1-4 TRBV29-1 CSVEDPIQRGKLFF
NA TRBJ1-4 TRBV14 CASSQDGGIRGKLFF
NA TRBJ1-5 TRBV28 CASSSRDRGPQPQHF
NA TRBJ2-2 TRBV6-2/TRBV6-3 CAGGTSGHTGELFF
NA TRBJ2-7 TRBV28 CASSFFQGLREQYF
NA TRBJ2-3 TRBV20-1 CSAREIAPTDTQYF
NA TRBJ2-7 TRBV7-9 CASSLAGFEQYF
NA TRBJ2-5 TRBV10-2 CASISGETQYF
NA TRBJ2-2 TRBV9 CASSALAGGTGELFF
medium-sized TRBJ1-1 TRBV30 CAWRPLGRTEAFF
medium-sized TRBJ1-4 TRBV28 CASSLRGTTNEKLFF
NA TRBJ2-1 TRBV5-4 CASSLRGRAVEEQFF
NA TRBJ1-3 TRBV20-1 CSAVGVGFGNTIYF
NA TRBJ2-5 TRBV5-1 CASSTTGGQETQYF
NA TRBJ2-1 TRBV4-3 CASSQDRVGVIEQFF
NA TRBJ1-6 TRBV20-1 CSARDRAGGGAFGSPLHF
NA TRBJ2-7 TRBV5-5 CASGDSSYEQYF
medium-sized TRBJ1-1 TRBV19 CASGTGASTTEAFF
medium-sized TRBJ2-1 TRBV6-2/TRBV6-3 CASKGQGFNEQFF
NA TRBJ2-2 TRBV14 CARPGQVAGGVTGELFF
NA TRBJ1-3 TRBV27 CASSLGRPGTIYF
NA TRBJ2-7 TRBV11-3 CASSSPPQTAYF